A selection of T cell receptor beta chains follows, all from one sample in a study of early T cells in non-severe SARS-CoV-2 infection. TCRdb itself ran the 5' RACE reads through MiXCR, one entry per CDR3 protein. Of over 55,000 distinct CDR3 sequences listed, around 12% are singletons. The sample was whole blood. The receptors were gathered from an adult who was a healthcare worker with PCR-confirmed SARS-CoV-2 infection or an uninfected control (not recorded which). The CDR3 runs from the conserved cysteine through the conserved F or W. Each record gives: V gene, D gene, J gene, clone size, CDR3 protein, CDR3 DNA. D genes are given only for firm matches. Some rows have no size entry. The others give once, few or many, or a class for an expanded clone.

v_call: TRBV19; d_call: TRBD1; j_call: TRBJ1-5; clone_size: medium-sized; cdr3_aa: CASSVQGLGQPQHF; cdr3_nt: TGTGCCAGTAGTGTACAGGGGTTGGGTCAGCCCCAGCATTTT
v_call: TRBV7-9; d_call: -; j_call: TRBJ2-3; clone_size: many; cdr3_aa: CASSHGVSNTQYF; cdr3_nt: TGTGCCAGCAGCCACGGGGTCTCCAATACGCAGTATTTT
v_call: TRBV29-1; d_call: -; j_call: TRBJ2-2; clone_size: many; cdr3_aa: CSARTANTGELFF; cdr3_nt: TGCAGCGCCAGGACAGCGAACACCGGGGAGCTGTTTTTT
v_call: TRBV5-1; d_call: -; j_call: TRBJ2-1; clone_size: many; cdr3_aa: CASSAGTLNEQFF; cdr3_nt: TGCGCCAGCAGCGCCGGGACTCTCAATGAGCAGTTCTTC
v_call: TRBV24-1; d_call: -; j_call: TRBJ1-1; clone_size: -; cdr3_aa: CATRRGMNTEAFF; cdr3_nt: TGTGCCACCAGGCGGGGGATGAACACTGAAGCTTTCTTT
v_call: TRBV5-6; d_call: TRBD1; j_call: TRBJ1-1; clone_size: many; cdr3_aa: CASSLGQGPGLGAEAFF; cdr3_nt: TGTGCCAGCAGCTTAGGACAGGGACCTGGGCTGGGCGCTGAAGCTTTCTTT
v_call: TRBV28; d_call: -; j_call: TRBJ2-7; clone_size: few; cdr3_aa: CASRKSLRVLGNYEQYF; cdr3_nt: TGTGCCAGCAGAAAATCGCTCAGAGTCTTGGGGAACTACGAGCAGTACTTC
v_call: TRBV20-1; d_call: TRBD2; j_call: TRBJ2-7; clone_size: -; cdr3_aa: CSARLAGEVGEQYF; cdr3_nt: TGCAGTGCTAGACTAGCGGGAGAGGTGGGAGAGCAGTACTTC
v_call: TRBV2; d_call: -; j_call: TRBJ1-1; clone_size: many; cdr3_aa: CASRFQGKGTEAFF; cdr3_nt: TGTGCCAGCCGCTTCCAGGGAAAAGGCACTGAAGCTTTCTTT
v_call: TRBV29-1; d_call: TRBD2; j_call: TRBJ2-2; clone_size: many; cdr3_aa: CSFAGVNTGELFF; cdr3_nt: TGCAGCTTTGCGGGAGTTAACACCGGGGAGCTGTTTTTT
v_call: TRBV6-6; d_call: -; j_call: TRBJ2-2; clone_size: many; cdr3_aa: CASSSPGWEELFF; cdr3_nt: TGTGCCAGCAGTTCCCCCGGGTGGGAGGAGCTGTTTTTT
v_call: TRBV7-9; d_call: -; j_call: TRBJ1-2; clone_size: many; cdr3_aa: CASSLGQAADF; cdr3_nt: TGTGCCAGCAGCTTAGGTCAGGCGGCCGACTTC
v_call: TRBV20-1; d_call: TRBD1; j_call: TRBJ1-2; clone_size: many; cdr3_aa: CSARAHWTGEVNYGYTF; cdr3_nt: TGCAGTGCTAGAGCCCATTGGACAGGAGAGGTTAACTATGGCTACACCTTC
v_call: TRBV28; d_call: -; j_call: TRBJ2-1; clone_size: many; cdr3_aa: CASSLRGGGVNEQFF; cdr3_nt: TGTGCCAGCAGTTTGAGGGGTGGGGGTGTTAATGAGCAGTTCTTC
v_call: TRBV6-7; d_call: -; j_call: TRBJ1-1; clone_size: many; cdr3_aa: CASSTGLGTEAFF; cdr3_nt: TGTGCCAGCAGTACTGGACTGGGGACTGAAGCTTTCTTT
v_call: TRBV6-9; d_call: -; j_call: TRBJ2-5; clone_size: -; cdr3_aa: CATSSPREQETQYF; cdr3_nt: TGTGCCACCTCATCCCCCAGGGAGCAAGAGACCCAGTACTTC